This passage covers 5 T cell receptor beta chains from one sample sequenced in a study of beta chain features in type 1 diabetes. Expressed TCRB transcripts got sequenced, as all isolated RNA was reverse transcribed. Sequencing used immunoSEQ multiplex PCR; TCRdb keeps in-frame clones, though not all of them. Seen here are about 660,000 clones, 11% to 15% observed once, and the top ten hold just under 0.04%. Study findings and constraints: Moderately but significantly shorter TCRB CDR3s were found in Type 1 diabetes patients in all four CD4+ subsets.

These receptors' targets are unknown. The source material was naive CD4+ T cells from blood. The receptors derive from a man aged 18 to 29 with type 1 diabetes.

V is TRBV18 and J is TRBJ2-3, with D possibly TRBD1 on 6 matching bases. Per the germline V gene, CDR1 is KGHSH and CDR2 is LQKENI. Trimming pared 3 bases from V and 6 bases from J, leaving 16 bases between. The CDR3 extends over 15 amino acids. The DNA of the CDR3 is TGTGCCAGCTCACCCGGGACATTAAGACCGGATACGCAGTATTTT. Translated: CASSPGTLRPDTQYF.

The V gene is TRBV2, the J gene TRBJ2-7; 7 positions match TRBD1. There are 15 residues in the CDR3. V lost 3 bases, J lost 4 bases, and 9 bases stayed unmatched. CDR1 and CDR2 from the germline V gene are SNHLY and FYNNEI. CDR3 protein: CASSDWSSDRYEQYF. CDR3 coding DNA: TGTGCCAGCAGTGATTGGTCGTCGGACAGGTACGAGCAGTACTTC.

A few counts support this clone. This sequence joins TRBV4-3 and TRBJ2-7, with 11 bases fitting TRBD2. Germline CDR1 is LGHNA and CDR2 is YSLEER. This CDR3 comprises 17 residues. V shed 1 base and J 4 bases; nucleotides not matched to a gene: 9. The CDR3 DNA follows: TGCGCCAGCAGCCAAGTCCTCGGACTAGCGGGCGATTACGAGCAGTACTTC. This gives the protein CASSQVLGLAGDYEQYF.

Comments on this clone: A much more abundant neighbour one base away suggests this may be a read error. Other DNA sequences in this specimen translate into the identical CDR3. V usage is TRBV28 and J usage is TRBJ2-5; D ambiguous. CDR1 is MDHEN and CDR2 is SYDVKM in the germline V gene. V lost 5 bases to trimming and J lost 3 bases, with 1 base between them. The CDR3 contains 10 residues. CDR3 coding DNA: TGTGCCAGCAGTGAAGAGACCCAGTACTTC. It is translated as CASSEETQYF.

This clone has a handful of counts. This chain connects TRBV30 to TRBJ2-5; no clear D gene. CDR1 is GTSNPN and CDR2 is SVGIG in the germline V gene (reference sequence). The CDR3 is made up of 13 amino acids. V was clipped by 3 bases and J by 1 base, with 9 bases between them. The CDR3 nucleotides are TGTGCCTGGAGCCTAGGTTTCCAAGAGACCCAGTACTTC. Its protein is CAWSLGFQETQYF.